The subject of this entry is one TCR beta chain. Vbeta (60) and Jbeta (13) primers were used in the PCR. Sequencing was performed with immunoSEQ multiplex PCR; in TCRdb, only in-frame clones are kept and a portion is missing. The table has 130,000 or so clones, 60% to 85% seen once. The data were taken from a study of cytomegalovirus exposure and HLA in healthy donors. Germline V gives CDR1 SEHNR, CDR2 FQNEAQ (reference sequence). V was clipped by 6 bases and J by 1 base; unmatched bases: 10. There are 16 residues in the CDR3. The chain couples TRBV7-9 to TRBJ2-3, with 7 bases identical to TRBD2. The source is a woman between 35 and 50 years old in good health and CMV-seronegative. The sequenced sample consisted of PBMCs. CDR3 DNA: TGTGCCAGCAGTCCGCTTGAGAGCGGGGGCACAGATACGCAGTATTTT. As protein: CASSPLESGGTDTQYF.